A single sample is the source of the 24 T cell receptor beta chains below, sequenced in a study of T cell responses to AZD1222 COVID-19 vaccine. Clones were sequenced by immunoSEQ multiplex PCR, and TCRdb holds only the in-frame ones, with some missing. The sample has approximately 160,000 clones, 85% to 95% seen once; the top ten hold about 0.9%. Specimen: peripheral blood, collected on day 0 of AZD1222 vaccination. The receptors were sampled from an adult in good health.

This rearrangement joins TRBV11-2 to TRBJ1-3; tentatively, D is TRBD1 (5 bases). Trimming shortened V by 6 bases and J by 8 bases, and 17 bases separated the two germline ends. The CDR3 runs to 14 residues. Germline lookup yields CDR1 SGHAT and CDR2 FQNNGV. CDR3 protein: CASSISTAQDTIYF. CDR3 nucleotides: TGTGCCAGCAGTATCTCGACAGCCCAAGACACCATATATTTT. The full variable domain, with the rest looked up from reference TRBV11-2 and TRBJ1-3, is EAGVAQSPRYKIIEKRQSVAFWCNPISGHATLYWYQQILGQGPKLLIQFQNNGVVDDSQLPKDRFSAERLKGVDSTLKIQPAKLEDSAVYLCASSISTAQDTIYFGEGSWLTVV.

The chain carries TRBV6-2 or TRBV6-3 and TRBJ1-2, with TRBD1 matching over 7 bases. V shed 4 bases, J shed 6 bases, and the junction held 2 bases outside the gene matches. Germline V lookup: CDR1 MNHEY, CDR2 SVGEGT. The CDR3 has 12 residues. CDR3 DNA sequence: TGTGCCAGCAGTTTACAGGGGAATGGCTACACCTTC. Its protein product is CASSLQGNGYTF.

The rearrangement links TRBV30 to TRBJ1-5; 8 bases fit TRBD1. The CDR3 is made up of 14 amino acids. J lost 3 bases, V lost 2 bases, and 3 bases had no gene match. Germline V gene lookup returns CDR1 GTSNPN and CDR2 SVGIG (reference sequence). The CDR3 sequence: CAWSRTGFNQPQHF. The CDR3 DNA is TGTGCCTGGAGTCGGACAGGGTTCAATCAGCCCCAGCATTTT.

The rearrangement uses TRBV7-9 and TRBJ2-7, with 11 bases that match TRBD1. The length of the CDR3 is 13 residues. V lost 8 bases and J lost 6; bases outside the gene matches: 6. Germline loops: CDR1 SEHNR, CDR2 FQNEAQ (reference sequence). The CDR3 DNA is TGTGCCAGCGATACCGGGACAGGGGGCGAGCAGTACTTC. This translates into CASDTGTGGEQYF.

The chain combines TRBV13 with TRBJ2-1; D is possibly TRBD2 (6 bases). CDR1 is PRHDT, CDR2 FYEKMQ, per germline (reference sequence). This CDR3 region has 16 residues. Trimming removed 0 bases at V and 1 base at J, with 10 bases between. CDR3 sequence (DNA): TGTGCCAGCAGCTTAGGTCGGCGGGGTTCCTACAATGAGCAGTTCTTC. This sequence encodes CASSLGRRGSYNEQFF.

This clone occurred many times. The CDR3 loop is CASSEWVAGGPETDTQYF. The CDR3 DNA reads TGTGCCAGCAGTGAATGGGTAGCGGGGGGGCCTGAAACAGATACGCAGTATTTT. The chain uses TRBV6-1 and TRBJ2-3, with TRBD2 matching over 11 bases. CDR1 MNHNS and CDR2 SASEGT come from the germline V gene. The junction had 10 bases not matched to a gene; V was cut back by 2 bases and J by 3 bases. This CDR3 spans 18 amino acids.

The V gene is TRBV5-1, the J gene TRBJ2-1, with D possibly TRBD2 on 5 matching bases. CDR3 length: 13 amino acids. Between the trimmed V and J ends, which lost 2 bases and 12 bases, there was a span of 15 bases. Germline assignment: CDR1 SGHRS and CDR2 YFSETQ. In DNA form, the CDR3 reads TGCGCCAGCAGCTTTTCGGCCGGGAAAGGGCAGTTCTTC. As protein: CASSFSAGKGQFF. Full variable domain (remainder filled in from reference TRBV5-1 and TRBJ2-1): KAGVTQTPRYLIKTRGQQVTLSCSPISGHRSVSWYQQTPGQGLQFLFEYFSETQRNKGNFPGRFSGRQFSNSRSEMNVSTLELGDSALYLCASSFSAGKGQFFGPGTRLTVL.

The CDR3 protein is CASSSHYLETGTGDEQYF. CDR3 nucleotides: TGTGCCAGCAGCTCCCATTACCTCGAGACAGGAACGGGGGACGAGCAGTACTTC. This chain connects TRBV6-2 or TRBV6-3 to TRBJ2-7; D is perhaps TRBD1 or TRBD2 (6 bases each). Germline CDR1 is MNHEY and CDR2 is SVGEGT. The length of the CDR3 is 18 residues. V was shortened by 6 bases and J by 5 bases, with 29 bases between the two germline ends.

The CDR3: CASSPSRSENTEAFF. CDR3 DNA: TGCGCCAGCAGCCCAAGCAGGTCCGAGAACACTGAAGCTTTCTTT. The genes are TRBV5-1 and TRBJ1-1; D gene uncertain. V was pared by 4 bases and J by 1 base, with 14 bases between. Germline lookup yields CDR1 SGHRS and CDR2 YFSETQ. This CDR3 is 15 amino acids long.

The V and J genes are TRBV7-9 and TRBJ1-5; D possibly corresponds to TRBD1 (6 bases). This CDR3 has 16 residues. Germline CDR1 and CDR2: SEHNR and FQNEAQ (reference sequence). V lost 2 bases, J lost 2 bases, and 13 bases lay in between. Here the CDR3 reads CASSLSRGGRNQPQHF. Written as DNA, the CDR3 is TGTGCCAGCAGCTTATCTAGAGGGGGTCGCAATCAGCCCCAGCATTTT. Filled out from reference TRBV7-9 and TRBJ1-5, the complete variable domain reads DTGVSQNPRHKITKRGQNVTFRCDPISEHNRLYWYRQTLGQGPEFLTYFQNEAQLEKSRLLSDRFSAERPKGSFSTLEIQRTEQGDSAMYLCASSLSRGGRNQPQHFGDGTRLSIL.

This CDR3 reads CASSFTGRHQETQYF. The CDR3 DNA sequence: TGCGCCAGCAGCTTTACAGGCAGGCACCAAGAGACCCAGTACTTC. V and J are TRBV5-1 and TRBJ2-5, with D possibly being TRBD1 (5 bases). The CDR3 consists of 15 residues. Germline-derived CDR1 and CDR2 are SGHRS and YFSETQ. Trimming pared 2 bases from V and 0 bases from J, leaving 11 bases between.

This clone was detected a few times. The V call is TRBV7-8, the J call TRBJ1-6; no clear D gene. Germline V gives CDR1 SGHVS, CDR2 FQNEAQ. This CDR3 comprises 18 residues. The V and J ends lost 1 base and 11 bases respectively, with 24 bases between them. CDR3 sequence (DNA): TGTGCCAGCAGCTTAGTACAAGCGCAGACTAGCCTATATACACCCCTCCACTTT. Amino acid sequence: CASSLVQAQTSLYTPLHF.

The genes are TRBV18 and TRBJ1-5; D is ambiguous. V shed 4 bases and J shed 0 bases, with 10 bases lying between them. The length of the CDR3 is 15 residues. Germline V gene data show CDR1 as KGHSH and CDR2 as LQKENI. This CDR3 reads CASSQGRNSNQPQHF. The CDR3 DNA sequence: TGTGCCAGCTCACAAGGACGGAATAGCAATCAGCCCCAGCATTTT.

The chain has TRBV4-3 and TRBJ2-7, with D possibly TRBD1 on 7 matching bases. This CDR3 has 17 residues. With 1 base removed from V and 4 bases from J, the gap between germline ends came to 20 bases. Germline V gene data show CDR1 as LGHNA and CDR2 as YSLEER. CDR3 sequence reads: CASSQVFSARGTYEQYF. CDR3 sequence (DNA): TGCGCCAGCAGCCAAGTTTTTTCGGCCAGGGGGACTTACGAGCAGTACTTC.

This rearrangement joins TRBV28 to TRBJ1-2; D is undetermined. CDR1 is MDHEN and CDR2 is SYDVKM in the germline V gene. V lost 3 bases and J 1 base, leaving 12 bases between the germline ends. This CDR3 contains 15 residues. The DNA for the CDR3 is TGTGCCAGCAGTTTCTCTTTTGGTCATAACTATGGCTACACCTTC. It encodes CASSFSFGHNYGYTF.

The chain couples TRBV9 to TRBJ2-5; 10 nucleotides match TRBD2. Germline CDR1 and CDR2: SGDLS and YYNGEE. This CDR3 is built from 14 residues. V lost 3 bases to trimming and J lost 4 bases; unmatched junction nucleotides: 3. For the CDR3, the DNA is TGTGCCAGCAGCGCCCGGACTAGCGGAGAGACCCAGTACTTC. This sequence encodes CASSARTSGETQYF.

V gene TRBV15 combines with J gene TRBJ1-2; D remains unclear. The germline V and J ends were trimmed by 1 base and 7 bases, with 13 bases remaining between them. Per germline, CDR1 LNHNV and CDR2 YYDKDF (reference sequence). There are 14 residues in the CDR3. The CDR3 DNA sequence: TGTGCCACCAGCAGAGTTCAGGTTACTTCTGGCTACACCTTC. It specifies CATSRVQVTSGYTF.

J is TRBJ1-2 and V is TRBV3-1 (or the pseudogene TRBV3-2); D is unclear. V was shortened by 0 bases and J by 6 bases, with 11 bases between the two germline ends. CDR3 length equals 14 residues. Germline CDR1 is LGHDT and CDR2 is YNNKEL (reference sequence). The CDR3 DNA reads TGTGCCAGCAGCCAAGAAGGGTTGGGCCATGGCTACACCTTC. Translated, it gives CASSQEGLGHGYTF.

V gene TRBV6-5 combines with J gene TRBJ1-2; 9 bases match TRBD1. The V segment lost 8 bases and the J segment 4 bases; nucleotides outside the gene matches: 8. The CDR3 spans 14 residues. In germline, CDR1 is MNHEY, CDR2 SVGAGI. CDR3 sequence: CASETLDRGYGYTF. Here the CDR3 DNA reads TGTGCCAGCGAGACCCTGGACAGGGGCTATGGCTACACCTTC.

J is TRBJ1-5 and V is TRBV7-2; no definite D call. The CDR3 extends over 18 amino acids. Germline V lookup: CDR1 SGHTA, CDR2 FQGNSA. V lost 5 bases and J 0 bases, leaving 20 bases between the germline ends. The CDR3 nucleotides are TGTGCCAGCAGCCGGACGGGAGCCAGCTGGGGTAGCAATCAGCCCCAGCATTTT. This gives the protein CASSRTGASWGSNQPQHF.

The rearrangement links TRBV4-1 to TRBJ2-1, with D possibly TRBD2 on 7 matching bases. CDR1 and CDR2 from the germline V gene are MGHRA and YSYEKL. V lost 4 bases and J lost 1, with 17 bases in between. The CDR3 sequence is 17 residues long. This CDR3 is CASSPPRRGGSYNEQFF. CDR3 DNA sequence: TGCGCCAGCAGCCCGCCAAGGAGGGGGGGATCCTACAATGAGCAGTTCTTC.

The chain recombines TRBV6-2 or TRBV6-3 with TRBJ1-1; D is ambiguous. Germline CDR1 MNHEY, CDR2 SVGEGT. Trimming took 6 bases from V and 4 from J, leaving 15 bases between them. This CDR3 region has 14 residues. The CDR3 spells CASSQRTWSTEAFF. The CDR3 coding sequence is TGTGCCAGCAGCCAGCGGACTTGGAGCACTGAAGCTTTCTTT.

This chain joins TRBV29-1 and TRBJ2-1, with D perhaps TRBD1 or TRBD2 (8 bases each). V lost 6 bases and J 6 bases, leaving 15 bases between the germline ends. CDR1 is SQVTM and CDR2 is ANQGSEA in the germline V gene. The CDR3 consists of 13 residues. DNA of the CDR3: TGCAGCGTGACAGGGGCGGGGGGCAATGAGCAGTTCTTC. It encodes CSVTGAGGNEQFF.

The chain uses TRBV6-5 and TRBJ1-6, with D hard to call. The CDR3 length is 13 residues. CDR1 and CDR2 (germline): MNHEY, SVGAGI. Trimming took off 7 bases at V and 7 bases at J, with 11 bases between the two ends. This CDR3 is CASIPGTNSPLHF. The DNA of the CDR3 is TGTGCCAGCATCCCGGGAACGAATTCACCCCTCCACTTT.